This is a list of T cell receptor beta chains from one sample in a study of blood T cells in healthy people across ages. TCRdb redid the calling of the 5' RACE reads with MiXCR, one entry per CDR3 protein. The sample records about 780,000 distinct CDR3 sequences, approximately 24% being singletons. The same sample was also used in a study of T cells of mothers and their children.

The sequenced material came from blood. Receptor source: a boy between 5 and 17 years old in good health. The CDR3 runs from the conserved cysteine through the conserved F or W. The D gene is left open where the match is weak. Not every row has a clone size; where given, it reads once, few, many or a size class.

-	13	TRBD1	TRBJ1-2	TRBV5-1	TGCGCCAGCAGCCTCGGGACAGTCGTAGGCTACACCTTC	CASSLGTVVGYTF
few	15	-	TRBJ2-2	TRBV7-9	TGTGCCAGCAGGTCTCCGGGCCCTTACACCGGGGAGCTGTTTTTT	CASRSPGPYTGELFF
-	15	-	TRBJ1-4	TRBV5-1	TGCGCCAGCAGCTTTTTCGGTGTACCGGAGGAAAAACTGTTTTTT	CASSFFGVPEEKLFF
-	15	-	TRBJ2-1	TRBV24-1	TGTGCCGCCAGTGGGCGAGGTAGAGGTTACAATGAGCAGTTCTTC	CAASGRGRGYNEQFF
-	16	-	TRBJ1-6	TRBV28	TGTGCCAGCAGTCGGTCATGGGGCCAGGAGCGTTCACCCCTCCACTTT	CASSRSWGQERSPLHF
-	14	-	TRBJ2-7	TRBV6-1	TGTGCCAGCAGTGAAGAAGGCAGGGGAATCGAGCAGTACTTC	CASSEEGRGIEQYF
-	15	-	TRBJ1-5	TRBV28	TGTGCCAGCAGTCCGGAGTCGGCGAGCAATCAGCCCCAGCATTTT	CASSPESASNQPQHF
-	13	TRBD1	TRBJ1-1	TRBV5-1	TGCGCCAGTAGCTTACAAACAGGGGATGAAGCTTTCTTT	CASSLQTGDEAFF
few	15	TRBD1	TRBJ2-3	TRBV14	TGTGCCAGCAGTTCCCGGGACAGGGGGATAGATACGCGGTATTTT	CASSSRDRGIDTRYF
-	12	-	TRBJ2-1	TRBV19	TGTGCCAGTAGTATAGGACGGGAAGAGCAGTTCTTC	CASSIGREEQFF
once	18	-	TRBJ2-3	TRBV10-3	TGTGCCATCAGTGAGCCGATCGGCCGGGACACCGACACAGATACGCAGTATTTT	CAISEPIGRDTDTDTQYF
few	15	-	TRBJ2-1	TRBV7-9	TGTGCCAGCAGCAGGACCCAGCGGGCTTACAATGAGCAGTTCTTC	CASSRTQRAYNEQFF
few	13	-	TRBJ2-5	TRBV29-1	TGCAGCGTTGACATTCGGCAGCAAGAGACCCAGTACTTC	CSVDIRQQETQYF
few	10	-	TRBJ2-5	TRBV28	TGTAGTACTGGCGGGGAGACCCAGTACTTC	CSTGGETQYF
-	18	-	TRBJ1-5	TRBV6-5	TGTGCCAGCAGTTACGTGTGGACCCGCGTTTTTAGCAATCAGCCCCAGCATTTT	CASSYVWTRVFSNQPQHF
few	14	TRBD1	TRBJ2-5	TRBV5-1	TGCGCCAGCGGCCTCGAGGGGGCGAGGGAGACCCAGTACTTC	CASGLEGARETQYF
-	14	TRBD2	TRBJ2-7	TRBV27	TGTGCCAGCCTTCCCTCGGGACTAGCTGGCGAGCAGTACTTC	CASLPSGLAGEQYF
once	11	-	TRBJ1-3	TRBV29-1	TGCAGCGTTGGAGCGGGTTCCACCATATATTTT	CSVGAGSTIYF
-	16	TRBD2	TRBJ2-1	TRBV4-3	TGCGCCAGCAGCCAAGATGTCGGGGGGTCCTACAATGAGCAGTTCTTC	CASSQDVGGSYNEQFF
few	13	-	TRBJ2-3	TRBV20-1	TGCAGTGCTATACTGGGAAGCTCAGATACGCAGTATTTT	CSAILGSSDTQYF
few	13	-	TRBJ2-1	TRBV5-4	TGTGCCAGCAGCTGGGACCCTACCAATGAGCAGTTCTTC	CASSWDPTNEQFF
-	14	-	TRBJ1-1	TRBV7-9	TGTGCCAGCAGCCTCATGGGGTTTAACACTGAAGCTTTCTTT	CASSLMGFNTEAFF
-	15	TRBD1	TRBJ2-4	TRBV15	TGTGCCACCAGCGGAGAGGGACAGGGGGCGTTCTTTCAGTACTTC	CATSGEGQGAFFQYF
few	14	-	TRBJ1-5	TRBV5-6	TGTGCCAGCAGCTTGATTGCGGGCAATCAGCCCCAGCATTTT	CASSLIAGNQPQHF
-	14	TRBD1	TRBJ2-7	TRBV6-1	TGTGCCAGCAGCATCCGGGACAGGGGGCAGGAGCAGTACTTC	CASSIRDRGQEQYF
few	13	-	TRBJ2-5	TRBV2	TGTGCCAGCAGTGTATCGCCGAGAGAGACCCAGTACTTC	CASSVSPRETQYF
-	15	-	TRBJ2-7	TRBV7-9	TGTGCCAGCAGCTTAGGGGGATTGACAGGTTACGAGCAGTACTTC	CASSLGGLTGYEQYF
-	13	-	TRBJ2-5	TRBV11-2	TGTGCCAGCAGCTTAGAAAGGGGGAAGACCCAGTACTTC	CASSLERGKTQYF
few	14	TRBD1	TRBJ1-1	TRBV2	TGTGCCAGCAGTGAGGACAGGGGGTACACTGAAGCTTTCTTT	CASSEDRGYTEAFF
-	15	TRBD2	TRBJ2-3	TRBV5-1	TGCGCCAGCAGCTACGGACTAGAACGCACAGATACGCAGTATTTT	CASSYGLERTDTQYF
few	16	TRBD2	TRBJ2-5	TRBV5-1	TGCGCCAGCAGCTTGGATCCTAGCGGGGTCCAAGAGACCCAGTACTTC	CASSLDPSGVQETQYF
few	16	TRBD1	TRBJ1-6	TRBV7-3	TGTGCCAGCAGCTCCCGTAGACAGGGGTCCAATTCACCCCTCCACTTT	CASSSRRQGSNSPLHF
few	16	TRBD2	TRBJ2-1	TRBV20-1	TGCAGTGCTAGAGATCCTAGCGGGGGCGGGTACAATGAGCAGTTCTTC	CSARDPSGGGYNEQFF
-	15	-	TRBJ1-3	TRBV12-3/TRBV12-4	TGTGCCAGCAGAAAAGTCGCAGGACGAAGAAACACCATATATTTT	CASRKVAGRRNTIYF
-	17	-	TRBJ2-7	TRBV18	TGTGCCAGCTCACCGGTGTCAGGGGACTCTTCCTCCTACGAGCAGTACTTC	CASSPVSGDSSSYEQYF
-	16	-	TRBJ2-3	TRBV7-8	TGTGCCAGCAGCTTAGGATGGGTCAGGGTGGTCCACGAGCAGTATTTT	CASSLGWVRVVHEQYF
few	14	TRBD1	TRBJ1-6	TRBV5-1	TGCGCCAGCAGCTATCAGGGGGTTAATTCACCCCTCCACTTT	CASSYQGVNSPLHF
-	11	-	TRBJ2-1	TRBV29-1	TGCAGCGTTGAAGTTCATAATGAGCAGTTCTTC	CSVEVHNEQFF
-	14	-	TRBJ1-4	TRBV27	TGTGCCAGCAGCCTGACCCCGACTAATGAAAAACTGTTTTTT	CASSLTPTNEKLFF
many	13	-	TRBJ1-5	TRBV3-1	TGTGCCAGCAGCCAGGGGGGCAATCAGCCCCAGCATTTT	CASSQGGNQPQHF